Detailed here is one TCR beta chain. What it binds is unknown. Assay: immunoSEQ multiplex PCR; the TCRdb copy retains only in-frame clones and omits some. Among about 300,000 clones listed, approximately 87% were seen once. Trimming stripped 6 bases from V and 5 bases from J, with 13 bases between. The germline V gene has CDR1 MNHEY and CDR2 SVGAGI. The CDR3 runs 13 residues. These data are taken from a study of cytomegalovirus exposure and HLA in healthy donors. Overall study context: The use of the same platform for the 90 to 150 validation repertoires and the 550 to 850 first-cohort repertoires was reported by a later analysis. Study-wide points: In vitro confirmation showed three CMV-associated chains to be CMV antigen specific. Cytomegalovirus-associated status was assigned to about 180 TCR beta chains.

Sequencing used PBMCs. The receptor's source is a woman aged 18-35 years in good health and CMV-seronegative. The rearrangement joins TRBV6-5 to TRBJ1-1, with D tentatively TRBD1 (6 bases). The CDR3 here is CASRKGVETEAFF. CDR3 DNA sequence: TGTGCCAGCAGAAAGGGGGTTGAGACTGAAGCTTTCTTT.